The 24 T cell receptor beta chains listed next were all sequenced from one sample in a study of OX40 agonist ivuxolimab in advanced cancers. Using immunoSEQ multiplex PCR, the repertoire was profiled, and TCRdb retains in-frame clones only, with some absent. The sample yields 57,000 or so clones, 75% to 90% seen once. Source: CD4+ or CD8+ T cells sorted from blood, taken in a trial of the OX40 agonist ivuxolimab. These receptors were taken from an adult with an advanced solid tumor such as melanoma, head and neck, liver or kidney cancer.

The chain uses TRBV11-2 and TRBJ2-7, with D perhaps TRBD2 (6 bases). Trimming pared 0 bases from V and 5 bases from J, leaving 11 bases between. Germline CDR1 is SGHAT and CDR2 is FQNNGV. CDR3 size: 14 residues. The CDR3 here is CASSLDREANEQYF. CDR3 nucleotides: TGTGCCAGCAGCTTAGACAGGGAGGCGAACGAGCAGTACTTC.

The V gene is TRBV19, the J gene TRBJ2-1; D is unclear. The CDR3 covers 18 residues. The germline CDR1 and CDR2 sequences are LNHDA and SQIVND (reference sequence). The germline V and J ends were trimmed by 1 base and 4 bases, with 20 bases remaining between them. The CDR3 sequence: CASSIGGLDSSLYNEQFF. CDR3 DNA sequence: TGTGCCAGTAGTATAGGTGGTCTAGATTCATCCCTGTACAATGAGCAGTTCTTC.

The chain has TRBV28 and TRBJ2-7, with a possible D match to TRBD2 (5 bases). Germline-derived CDR1 and CDR2 are MDHEN and SYDVKM. This CDR3 contains 14 residues. Trimming stripped 3 bases from V and 2 bases from J, with 11 bases between. For the CDR3, the DNA is TGTGCCAGCAGTTTTGAGGGTCTGGCCTACGAGCAGTACTTC. Residues: CASSFEGLAYEQYF.

This clone was detected once. V and J are TRBV27 and TRBJ2-3; D may be TRBD2 (5 bases). V lost 3 bases, J lost 2 bases, and 15 bases lay in between. The CDR3 loop spans 16 amino acids. Germline V gene data show CDR1 as MNHEY and CDR2 as SMNVEV (reference sequence). CDR3 coding DNA: TGTGCCAGCAGTTTGCCCGGACTGGACCCCACAGATACGCAGTATTTT. Amino acid sequence: CASSLPGLDPTDTQYF.

The chain links TRBV28 to TRBJ2-7; 9 nucleotides align to TRBD2. The CDR3 consists of 13 residues. CDR1 is MDHEN and CDR2 is SYDVKM in the germline V gene. V gave up 4 bases and J gave up 2 bases; unmatched junction bases: 0. Here the CDR3 reads CASSSSGAYEQYF. The CDR3 nucleotides read TGTGCCAGCAGTTCTAGCGGGGCCTACGAGCAGTACTTC.

This rearrangement joins TRBV6-6 to TRBJ1-5, with D perhaps matching TRBD1 (5 bases). CDR1 and CDR2 from the germline V gene are MNHNY and SVGAGI (reference sequence). The germline V and J ends were trimmed by 5 bases and 6 bases, with 17 bases remaining between them. This CDR3 has 15 residues. CDR3 DNA: TGTGCCAGCAGTCACGGGGCAAGGGCTGGTCAGCCCCAGCATTTT. Its translation: CASSHGARAGQPQHF.

This clone was counted a single time. The chain has TRBV9 and TRBJ1-1, with 8 positions matching TRBD1. This CDR3 contains 16 residues. V was pared by 2 bases and J by 0 bases, with 6 bases of the junction left unmatched. Germline lookup yields CDR1 SGDLS and CDR2 YYNGEE. CDR3 coding DNA: TGTGCCAGCAGCGTTGGACAGGGTCACATGAACACTGAAGCTTTCTTT. Its translation is CASSVGQGHMNTEAFF.

As DNA, the CDR3 is TGTGCCAGCAGCTTAGAGGCCGGATACGAGCAGTACTTC. Translating it yields CASSLEAGYEQYF. This chain connects TRBV11-2 to TRBJ2-7, with D unresolved. This CDR3 comprises 13 residues. Germline CDR1 is SGHAT and CDR2 is FQNNGV. The V end was cut by 0 bases, the J end by 4 bases, with 7 bases between.

The rearrangement links TRBV11-2 to TRBJ2-7; 7 bases are shared with TRBD1. Unmatched junction bases numbered 12, after V lost 6 bases and J lost 4 bases. In germline, CDR1 is SGHAT, CDR2 FQNNGV. The CDR3 sequence is 15 residues long. The DNA of the CDR3 is TGTGCCAGCAGTTCTGATCCAGGGGGAACTTACGAGCAGTACTTC. It translates to CASSSDPGGTYEQYF.

The chain recombines TRBV19 with TRBJ2-7; 11 bases match TRBD1. CDR1 LNHDA and CDR2 SQIVND come from the germline V gene (reference sequence). This CDR3 region has 14 residues. With V trimmed by 5 bases and J by 3 bases, 3 bases remained unmatched. The CDR3 region has the DNA TGTGCCAGTAGTGTAGGGACAGGGGGCTACGAGCAGTACTTC. As protein: CASSVGTGGYEQYF.

This clone occurred a few times. This chain links TRBV27 with TRBJ2-7; 9 nucleotides align to TRBD2. The germline V gene has CDR1 MNHEY and CDR2 SMNVEV (reference sequence). V gave up 4 bases and J gave up 4 bases; unmatched junction bases: 5. The CDR3 contains 14 residues. CDR3 DNA sequence: TGTGCCAGCAGTTCCTGGACTAGCGATTACGAGCAGTACTTC. Its translation is CASSSWTSDYEQYF.

This clone has only one observation. The chain links TRBV19 to TRBJ2-1; 12 nucleotides agree with TRBD2. Germline CDR1 reads LNHDA; CDR2 reads SQIVND (reference sequence). V trimming: 3 bases; J trimming: 9 bases; junction bases outside the gene matches: 6. The CDR3 contains 15 residues. The CDR3 DNA sequence: TGTGCCAGTAGTATCAGGACTAGCGGGAAGGTTGAGCAGTTCTTC. Translated: CASSIRTSGKVEQFF.

The chain combines TRBV28 with TRBJ1-3, with unresolved D. This CDR3 spans 14 amino acids. Germline V gene sequence: CDR1 MDHEN, CDR2 SYDVKM. V was cut by 3 bases and J by 3 bases, with 9 bases left in between. CDR3 region: CASSLRVRGNTIYF. The CDR3, as DNA: TGTGCCAGCAGTTTGCGGGTACGTGGAAACACCATATATTTT.

This CDR3 is CASSPDRMSSYEQYF. The CDR3 nucleotides are TGTGCCAGCAGCCCGGACAGAATGAGCTCCTACGAGCAGTACTTC. The gene calls are TRBV11-2 and TRBJ2-7, with D possibly TRBD1 on 6 matching bases. CDR3 size: 15 residues. The V end was cut by 5 bases, the J end by 0 bases, with 14 bases between. In germline, CDR1 is SGHAT, CDR2 FQNNGV.

The chain links TRBV7-9 to TRBJ1-1; TRBD1 might be the D (6 bases). Germline assignment: CDR1 SEHNR and CDR2 FQNEAQ (reference sequence). The CDR3 has 12 amino acids. Trimming cost V 5 bases and J 8 bases, with 12 bases left between them. Here the CDR3 reads CASSTRTEEAFF. DNA for the CDR3: TGTGCCAGCAGCACTAGGACAGAAGAAGCTTTCTTT.

This clone was seen a few times. The rearrangement joins TRBV5-6 to TRBJ1-1; D unclear. CDR3 length equals 15 residues. Deletions cut 5 bases from V and 0 bases from J, with 14 bases between. The germline V gene has CDR1 SGHDT and CDR2 YYEEEE. The CDR3 nucleotides are TGTGCCAGCAGGGACTTGGGTGGGGTGAACACTGAAGCTTTCTTT. Its translation is CASRDLGGVNTEAFF. The full variable domain, its missing parts supplied by reference TRBV5-6 and TRBJ1-1, is DAGVTQSPTHLIKTRGQQVTLRCSPKSGHDTVSWYQQALGQGPQFIFQYYEEEERQRGNFPDRFSGHQFPNYSSELNVNALLLGDSALYLCASRDLGGVNTEAFFGQGTRLTVV.

The chain couples TRBV7-6 to TRBJ1-1; D remains ambiguous. Trimming stripped 1 base from V and 0 bases from J, with 9 bases between. Germline values: CDR1 SGHVS, CDR2 FNYEAQ. The CDR3 spans 15 residues. The CDR3 DNA sequence: TGTGCCAGCAGCTTAGGGGAGGGTTTGAACACTGAAGCTTTCTTT. Its translation: CASSLGEGLNTEAFF.

The chain carries TRBV28 and TRBJ2-1, with TRBD1 identical over 7 bases. Looked up from germline, CDR1 is MDHEN and CDR2 is SYDVKM. V gave up 3 bases and J gave up 8 bases; unmatched junction bases: 7. CDR3 length: 14 amino acids. The CDR3 reads CASSLTGSGYEQFF. CDR3 in DNA: TGTGCCAGCAGTTTGACAGGGAGCGGCTATGAGCAGTTCTTC.

This clone was detected a few times. The chain recombines TRBV10-2 with TRBJ2-7; perhaps TRBD1 as D (7 bases). Trimming removed 4 bases at V and 3 bases at J, with 10 bases between. CDR3 length: 13 residues. Germline-derived CDR1 and CDR2 are WSHSY and SAAADI. The CDR3 protein is CASSGGTDYEQYF. The CDR3 coding sequence is TGCGCCAGCAGTGGCGGGACAGACTACGAGCAGTACTTC.

This rearrangement joins TRBV7-2 to TRBJ1-2, with D perhaps TRBD1 (6 bases). Germline V CDR1 and CDR2: SGHTA, FQGNSA. This CDR3 comprises 16 residues. V gave up 5 bases and J gave up 4 bases, with 20 bases separating them. The DNA of the CDR3 is TGTGCCAGCAGCCCGGTAGGTGGACAGACGATCTATGGCTACACCTTC. Amino acids: CASSPVGGQTIYGYTF.

This clone was detected a few times. The gene calls are TRBV7-9 and TRBJ1-5; TRBD1 might be the D (6 bases). CDR1 SEHNR and CDR2 FQNEAQ come from the germline V gene (reference sequence). CDR3 size: 15 residues. V lost 3 bases to trimming and J lost 0 bases, with 9 bases between them. CDR3 nucleotides: TGTGCCAGCAGCTTTGGACAGAATAGCAATCAGCCCCAGCATTTT. Translation: CASSFGQNSNQPQHF.

This sequence joins TRBV27 and TRBJ2-7; possible D gene TRBD1, 6 bases. The CDR3 length is 15 residues. Germline-derived CDR1 and CDR2 are MNHEY and SMNVEV (reference sequence). Trimming took 6 bases from V and 0 from J, leaving 15 bases between them. The CDR3 DNA reads as TGTGCCAGCAGCCCGACAGGCGATCCCTCCTACGAGCAGTACTTC. Its translation is CASSPTGDPSYEQYF.

This clone appeared once. This sequence joins TRBV2 and TRBJ2-3; D is undetermined. CDR1 and CDR2 (germline): SNHLY, FYNNEI. V was shortened by 4 bases and J by 8 bases, with 13 bases between the two germline ends. CDR3 length: 13 residues. The CDR3 nucleotides read TGTGCCAGCAGTGTTTCCCTACGCGGTACGCAGTATTTT. It codes for CASSVSLRGTQYF.

The chain links TRBV7-9 to TRBJ2-1; 12 positions match TRBD2. The CDR3 consists of 19 residues. V was clipped by 8 bases and J by 6 bases; unmatched bases: 20. Germline loops: CDR1 SEHNR, CDR2 FQNEAQ (reference sequence). The CDR3 region is CASVLQWASGRAYSNEQFF. CDR3 sequence (DNA): TGTGCCAGCGTACTCCAGTGGGCTAGCGGGAGGGCCTATAGCAATGAGCAGTTCTTC. Complete variable domain (other parts from reference TRBV7-9 and TRBJ2-1): DTGVSQNPRHKITKRGQNVTFRCDPISEHNRLYWYRQTLGQGPEFLTYFQNEAQLEKSRLLSDRFSAERPKGSFSTLEIQRTEQGDSAMYLCASVLQWASGRAYSNEQFFGPGTRLTVL.